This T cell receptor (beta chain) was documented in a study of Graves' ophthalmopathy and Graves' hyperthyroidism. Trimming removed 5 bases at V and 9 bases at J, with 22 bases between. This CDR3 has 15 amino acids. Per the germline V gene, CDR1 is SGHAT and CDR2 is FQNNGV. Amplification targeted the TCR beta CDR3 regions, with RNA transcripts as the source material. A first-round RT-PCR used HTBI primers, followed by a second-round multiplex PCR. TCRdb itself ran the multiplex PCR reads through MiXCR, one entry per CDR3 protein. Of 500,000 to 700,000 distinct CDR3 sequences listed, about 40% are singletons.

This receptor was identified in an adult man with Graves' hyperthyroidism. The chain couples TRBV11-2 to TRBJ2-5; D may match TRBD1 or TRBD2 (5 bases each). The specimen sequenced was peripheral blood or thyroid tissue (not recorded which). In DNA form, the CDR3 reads TGTGCCAGCAGCCAGGGATGGACTGGCTGGGTGGCCCAGTACTTC. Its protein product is CASSQGWTGWVAQYF.